Each of the 22 T cell receptor beta chains below was sequenced from the same sample in a study of Tregs in tolerant kidney transplant recipients. Clones were read by immunoSEQ multiplex PCR, and TCRdb kept only the in-frame ones, dropping some. The table shows over 50,000 clones, with around 83% occurring only once. The sample consisted of CD4+ T cells from blood. These receptors all come from a human donor in good health.

CDR3 protein: CASRDRGRDPLNGNEQFF. CDR3 bases: TGTGCCAGCAGGGACAGGGGACGGGACCCCCTAAATGGCAATGAGCAGTTCTTC. J is TRBJ2-1 and V is TRBV21-1; the D call of TRBD1 is as the table states it, not checked on the DNA. TRBV21-1 is recorded as a pseudogene. The CDR3 runs to 18 residues.

This chain uses TRBV4-3 with TRBJ2-5, with TRBD2 matching 12 bases. The CDR3 length is 17 residues. Germline CDR1 LGHNA, CDR2 YSLEER. Trimming cost V 1 base and J 0 bases; bases outside gene matches: 3. The CDR3 DNA reads TGCGCCAGCAGCCAAGCCCTAGCGGGAGGGTACCAAGAGACCCAGTACTTC. Encoded protein: CASSQALAGGYQETQYF.

V is TRBV30 and J is TRBJ1-1, with D unclear. The germline V gene has CDR1 GTSNPN and CDR2 SVGIG (reference sequence). This CDR3 is 14 amino acids long. With 5 bases removed from V and 1 base from J, the gap between germline ends came to 14 bases. CDR3 region: CAWGAGRRNTEAFF. The CDR3 DNA reads as TGTGCCTGGGGTGCCGGGAGACGGAACACTGAAGCTTTCTTT. Filled out from reference TRBV30 and TRBJ1-1, the complete variable domain reads SQTIHQWPATLVQPVGSPLSLECTVEGTSNPNLYWYRQAAGRGLQLLFYSVGIGQISSEVPQNLSASRPQDRQFILSSKKLLLSDSGFYLCAWGAGRRNTEAFFGQGTRLTVV.

This chain connects TRBV5-1 to TRBJ1-2, with D possibly TRBD1 on 6 matching bases. Germline V gene sequence: CDR1 SGHRS, CDR2 YFSETQ. The CDR3 totals 15 residues. Trimming removed 4 bases from V and 6 bases from J, with 19 bases in between. Here the CDR3 reads CASSQLQGSSHGYTF. The CDR3 nucleotides read TGCGCCAGCAGCCAGCTACAGGGTTCTTCCCATGGCTACACCTTC.

The V and J genes are TRBV20-1 and TRBJ2-4; D ambiguous. Germline CDR1 reads DFQATT; CDR2 reads SNEGSKA (reference sequence). V lost 7 bases to trimming and J lost 4 bases, with 8 bases between them. The CDR3 sequence is 11 residues long. In DNA form, the CDR3 reads TGCAGTGGCTTGGGGAAAAACATTCAGTACTTC. Its translation is CSGLGKNIQYF.

The genes are TRBV30 and TRBJ2-7, with a possible D match to TRBD1 (5 bases). The V gene lost 2 bases and the J gene lost 0 bases, with 14 bases spanning the gap. Germline CDR1 reads GTSNPN; CDR2 reads SVGIG (reference sequence). The CDR3 loop spans 15 amino acids. Here the CDR3 DNA reads TGTGCCTGGAGTCCCTTAGCAGGGTACTCCTACGAGCAGTACTTC. This gives the protein CAWSPLAGYSYEQYF.

The chain is built from TRBV5-1 and TRBJ2-1, with 8 bases lining up with TRBD1. The J segment lost 8 bases and the V segment lost 2 bases, leaving 6 bases of the junction unmatched. This CDR3 spans 14 amino acids. The V gene's germline CDR1 is SGHRS and CDR2 YFSETQ. This CDR3 reads CASSFGTGEDEQFF. The CDR3 DNA sequence: TGCGCCAGCAGCTTTGGGACAGGTGAAGATGAGCAGTTCTTC.

The rearrangement joins TRBV11-2 to TRBJ2-4; 8 positions match TRBD1. This CDR3 is 18 amino acids long. V lost 1 base to trimming and J lost 4 bases; unmatched junction nucleotides: 12. From germline, CDR1 is SGHAT and CDR2 FQNNGV. CDR3 coding DNA: TGTGCCAGCAGCTTAGTTAAGACAGGGGTGCAGAAAAAAAACATTCAGTACTTC. Translating it yields CASSLVKTGVQKKNIQYF.

J is TRBJ1-2 and V is TRBV5-4, with 8 positions matching TRBD1. Germline V lookup: CDR1 SGHNT, CDR2 YYREEE (reference sequence). The CDR3 sequence is 13 residues long. V gave up 4 bases and J gave up 6 bases; unmatched junction bases: 5. This CDR3 reads CASSRAQGDGYTF. CDR3 bases: TGTGCCAGCAGCCGAGCACAGGGGGATGGCTACACCTTC.

The CDR3 bases are TGTGCCAGCAGCGTAGAGGACCCAGGGGTGATCTCTGGAAACACCATATATTTT. This sequence encodes CASSVEDPGVISGNTIYF. V and J are TRBV9 and TRBJ1-3; D may be TRBD1 (6 bases). CDR3 size: 18 residues. Germline CDR1 and CDR2: SGDLS and YYNGEE. The V and J ends lost 0 bases and 0 bases respectively, with 16 bases between them.

The chain couples TRBV29-1 to TRBJ2-1; TRBD1 might be the D (6 bases). The CDR3 extends over 13 amino acids. The germline V gene has CDR1 SQVTM and CDR2 ANQGSEA. The V and J ends lost 4 bases and 2 bases respectively, with 9 bases between them. The CDR3 loop reads CSVVRTAYNEQFF. The CDR3 DNA sequence: TGCAGCGTTGTACGGACAGCCTACAATGAGCAGTTCTTC.

This clone was detected a few times. The chain has TRBV4-1 and TRBJ1-2; D unclear. Germline V CDR1 and CDR2: MGHRA, YSYEKL. V was clipped by 0 bases and J by 4 bases, with 15 bases between them. CDR3 length equals 16 residues. DNA for the CDR3: TGCGCCAGCAGCCAAGAGCTGTGGCGATCCGGCTATGGCTACACCTTC. As protein: CASSQELWRSGYGYTF.

The count of this clone is one. The J gene is TRBJ1-1, the V gene TRBV5-6; D remains ambiguous. Germline lookup yields CDR1 SGHDT and CDR2 YYEEEE. The CDR3 is 13 residues long. The V end was cut by 1 base, the J end by 3 bases, with 7 bases between. The CDR3 sequence is CASSLYGYTEAFF. The CDR3 nucleotides are TGTGCCAGCAGCTTGTATGGGTACACTGAAGCTTTCTTT. Complete variable domain (other parts from reference TRBV5-6 and TRBJ1-1): DAGVTQSPTHLIKTRGQQVTLRCSPKSGHDTVSWYQQALGQGPQFIFQYYEEEERQRGNFPDRFSGHQFPNYSSELNVNALLLGDSALYLCASSLYGYTEAFFGQGTRLTVV.

This chain joins TRBV5-6 and TRBJ1-5, with a weak D call TRBD1 (5 bases). This CDR3 contains 14 residues. Germline values: CDR1 SGHDT, CDR2 YYEEEE. V was shortened by 4 bases and J by 2 bases, with 10 bases between the two germline ends. The DNA for the CDR3 is TGTGCCAGCAGCAACTGGGGCGGCAATCAGCCCCAGCATTTT. Translating it yields CASSNWGGNQPQHF.

This clone was seen just once. This chain connects TRBV7-3 to TRBJ2-7; 11 nucleotides match TRBD2. Trimming removed 6 bases from V and 8 bases from J; junction bases left unmatched: 6. This CDR3 is built from 13 residues. Per the germline V gene, CDR1 is SGHTA and CDR2 is FQGTGA. CDR3 DNA sequence: TGTGCCAGCAGGGGAACTAGCGGGGGACAGCAGTACTTC. It codes for CASRGTSGGQQYF.

This chain joins TRBV5-6 and TRBJ2-1; perhaps TRBD2 as D (5 bases). CDR1 SGHDT and CDR2 YYEEEE come from the germline V gene. The CDR3 has 15 residues. V was pared by 0 bases and J by 14 bases, with 21 bases between. The CDR3 region is CASSLGRGALRLEFF. As DNA, the CDR3 is TGTGCCAGCAGCTTGGGTCGGGGTGCCCTAAGGTTAGAGTTCTTC.

V and J are TRBV10-3 and TRBJ2-3, with D perhaps matching TRBD2 (5 bases). This CDR3 comprises 15 residues. The germline V gene has CDR1 ENHRY and CDR2 SYGVKD. With 3 bases removed from V and 0 bases from J, the gap between germline ends came to 10 bases. Written as DNA, the CDR3 is TGTGCCATCAGTGACTCCCGGGATAGCACAGATACGCAGTATTTT. It specifies CAISDSRDSTDTQYF.

V and J are TRBV29-1 and TRBJ2-3, with 8 positions matching TRBD1. The CDR3 spans 13 residues. V shed 6 bases, J shed 1 base, and the junction held 3 bases outside the gene matches. Germline lookup yields CDR1 SQVTM and CDR2 ANQGSEA. CDR3 loop: CSVTGGGTDTQYF. The CDR3 region has the DNA TGCAGCGTAACAGGGGGTGGCACAGATACGCAGTATTTT.

CDR3 sequence (DNA): TGTGCCAGCAGCCAGCGACGAGAGAACACTGAAGCTTTCTTT. Translation gives CASSQRRENTEAFF. The rearrangement uses TRBV11-1 and TRBJ1-1; D is unclear. From germline, CDR1 is SGHAT and CDR2 FQDESV (reference sequence). The CDR3 is 14 residues long. V shed 5 bases and J shed 1 base, with 11 bases lying between them.

The chain recombines TRBV7-9 with TRBJ2-3, with D possibly being TRBD2 (5 bases). V was cut by 4 bases and J by 8 bases, with 13 bases left in between. This CDR3 is built from 13 residues. CDR1 and CDR2 (germline): SEHNR, FQNEAQ (reference sequence). CDR3 protein: CASSWGDQVTQYF. DNA of the CDR3: TGTGCCAGCAGCTGGGGAGACCAAGTTACGCAGTATTTT.

The chain recombines TRBV27 with TRBJ1-5, with D unclear. Germline CDR1 and CDR2: MNHEY and SMNVEV (reference sequence). V dropped 2 bases and J dropped 5 bases, with 10 bases sitting between them. There are 14 residues in the CDR3. In nucleotides, the CDR3 is TGTGCCAGCAGTTTAAGTTGGGTTGATCAGCCCCAGCATTTT. Translated, it gives CASSLSWVDQPQHF.

V usage is TRBV11-2 and J usage is TRBJ2-2; D possibly corresponds to TRBD2 (6 bases). Germline lookup yields CDR1 SGHAT and CDR2 FQNNGV. Trimming shortened V by 6 bases and J by 6 bases, and 20 bases separated the two germline ends. This CDR3 is built from 16 residues. The CDR3, as DNA: TGTGCCAGCAGAGCGAAGACTAGATCGGTTCCCGGGGAGCTGTTTTTT. Its protein product is CASRAKTRSVPGELFF.